These 19 T cell receptor beta chains originate from one sample sequenced in a study of blood T cell repertoires in COVID-19. Sequenced by immunoSEQ multiplex PCR; TCRdb stores in-frame clones only, minus some. The table has under 200,000 clones, approximately 77% seen once. The sequenced sample consisted of PBMCs or T cells enriched from blood (not recorded which). All receptors derive from a man aged 55 to 70 who had recovered from COVID-19.

This clone appeared a single time. V is TRBV28 and J is TRBJ1-3; weak D call: TRBD1 (5 bases). The germline V and J ends were trimmed by 3 bases and 0 bases, with 21 bases remaining between them. The CDR3 has 19 amino acids. Germline V gene data show CDR1 as MDHEN and CDR2 as SYDVKM. CDR3: CASSLDWAGRIFSGNTIYF. CDR3 nucleotides: TGTGCCAGCAGTTTGGATTGGGCGGGACGTATCTTCTCTGGAAACACCATATATTTT.

The chain combines TRBV19 with TRBJ2-2; 9 nucleotides align to TRBD1. Germline V gives CDR1 LNHDA, CDR2 SQIVND (reference sequence). The V and J ends lost 6 bases and 0 bases, in that order; junction bases with no gene match: 5. The CDR3 length is 16 residues. CDR3 in DNA: TGTGCCAGTAGACCTCGGACAGGGGCGAACACCGGGGAGCTGTTTTTT. The encoded protein is CASRPRTGANTGELFF. The full variable domain, completed using reference TRBV19 and TRBJ2-2, is DGGITQSPKYLFRKEGQNVTLSCEQNLNHDAMYWYRQDPGQGLRLIYYSQIVNDFQKGDIAEGYSVSREKKESFPLTVTSAQKNPTAFYLCASRPRTGANTGELFFGEGSRLTVL.

The rearrangement links TRBV28 to TRBJ1-4; a possible D gene is TRBD1 (5 bases). The CDR3 covers 14 residues. CDR1 and CDR2 (germline): MDHEN, SYDVKM. V was clipped by 5 bases and J by 8 bases, with 15 bases between them. CDR3 amino acids: CASSRRGGAEKLFF. CDR3 nucleotides: TGTGCCAGCAGTCGCCGCGGAGGGGCCGAAAAACTGTTTTTT.

This sequence joins TRBV19 and TRBJ2-1; TRBD1 matches at 10 bases. The germline CDR1 and CDR2 sequences are LNHDA and SQIVND (reference sequence). This CDR3 has 14 amino acids. Trimming at V came to 7 bases and at J to 6 bases, leaving 6 bases not matched to a gene. The CDR3 DNA reads TGTGCCAGTACCAGGACAGGGGGGACCAATGAGCAGTTCTTC. As protein: CASTRTGGTNEQFF.

This clone was detected a few times. V and J are TRBV19 and TRBJ2-7; no clear D. This CDR3 spans 12 amino acids. Germline assignment: CDR1 LNHDA and CDR2 SQIVND (reference sequence). With 5 bases removed from V and 6 bases from J, the gap between germline ends came to 11 bases. The CDR3 DNA is TGTGCCAGTAGTGTGTCTGGGCGCGAGCAGTACTTC. It specifies CASSVSGREQYF.

This rearrangement joins TRBV9 to TRBJ2-1; unclear D gene. V gave up 0 bases and J gave up 3 bases, with 7 bases separating them. CDR3 length: 14 amino acids. Germline V gene data show CDR1 as SGDLS and CDR2 as YYNGEE. CDR3 DNA sequence: TGTGCCAGCAGCGTAGAGGCAGGCTACAATGAGCAGTTCTTC. Its translation: CASSVEAGYNEQFF.

V is TRBV18 and J is TRBJ2-1; D remains ambiguous. V lost 3 bases and J 10 bases, leaving 19 bases between the germline ends. This CDR3 is built from 15 residues. Germline values: CDR1 KGHSH, CDR2 LQKENI. The chain's CDR3 is CASSPPSVNRREQFF. CDR3 DNA sequence: TGTGCCAGCTCACCCCCGTCGGTCAACCGCCGGGAGCAGTTCTTC.

The chain has TRBV10-3 and TRBJ1-5, with 12 bases lining up with TRBD1. The CDR3 totals 14 residues. V was clipped by 10 bases and J by 7 bases; unmatched bases: 8. Germline CDR1 and CDR2: ENHRY and SYGVKD. CDR3 residues: CATTGQGAEQPQHF. In DNA, the CDR3 is TGTGCCACCACGGGACAGGGGGCAGAACAGCCCCAGCATTTT.

The V and J genes are TRBV2 and TRBJ1-5; 11 bases agree with TRBD1. The CDR3 covers 12 residues. Germline CDR1 and CDR2: SNHLY and FYNNEI. J was trimmed by 6 bases and V by 11 bases; bases with no gene match: 3. The CDR3 region has the DNA TGTGCCGGACAGGGGGCCGGTCAGCCCCAGCATTTT. Protein: CAGQGAGQPQHF.

CDR3 sequence reads: CASSLAGGGGFNYGYTF. The CDR3, as DNA: TGTGCCAGCAGCTTAGCGGGTGGAGGGGGCTTCAACTATGGCTACACCTTC. The chain is built from TRBV7-8 and TRBJ1-2; 7 bases map to TRBD1. CDR1 and CDR2 (germline): SGHVS, FQNEAQ. V lost 0 bases, J lost 2 bases, and 9 bases stayed unmatched. The CDR3 loop spans 17 amino acids.

The V gene is TRBV7-9, the J gene TRBJ2-7; 9 bases align to TRBD2. Looked up from germline, CDR1 is SEHNR and CDR2 is FQNEAQ (reference sequence). The trim removed 2 bases at V and 5 bases at J, leaving 13 bases unmatched. The CDR3 loop spans 17 amino acids. The CDR3 region is CASSLSVAGAPLNEQYF. CDR3 bases: TGTGCCAGCAGCTTAAGCGTAGCGGGGGCACCCCTGAACGAGCAGTACTTC.

The J gene is TRBJ2-3, the V gene TRBV11-3; TRBD2 matches 11 bases. J was trimmed by 0 bases and V by 1 base; bases with no gene match: 0. This CDR3 has 16 residues. The germline V gene has CDR1 SGHNT and CDR2 YENEEA. For the CDR3, the DNA is TGTGCCAGCAGCTTAGGGACTAGCGGGAGCACAGATACGCAGTATTTT. Translating it yields CASSLGTSGSTDTQYF.

This chain uses TRBV7-2 with TRBJ2-7; 9 nucleotides align to TRBD2. CDR1 and CDR2 (germline): SGHTA, FQGNSA. The CDR3 has 16 residues. Trimming cost V 0 bases and J 2 bases; bases outside gene matches: 5. The CDR3 spells CASSLAPSGIAYEQYF. CDR3 DNA: TGTGCCAGCAGCTTAGCTCCTAGCGGGATCGCCTACGAGCAGTACTTC.

J is TRBJ2-7 and V is TRBV9; no clear D gene. The ends were cut back, 4 bases at V and 0 bases at J, with 11 bases in the middle. The CDR3 is 14 amino acids. Germline V gene sequence: CDR1 SGDLS, CDR2 YYNGEE. The CDR3: CASSLRPSSYEQYF. DNA for the CDR3: TGTGCCAGCAGCCTAAGACCTAGCTCCTACGAGCAGTACTTC.

V is TRBV6-1 and J is TRBJ2-1; 10 bases fit TRBD1. Germline loops: CDR1 MNHNS, CDR2 SASEGT. The trim removed 5 bases at V and 9 bases at J, leaving 10 bases unmatched. The CDR3 consists of 15 residues. The CDR3: CASSSTTGGTGEQFF. Here the CDR3 DNA reads TGTGCCAGCAGTTCCACGACAGGGGGCACAGGTGAGCAGTTCTTC.

The chain combines TRBV2 with TRBJ1-4; D might be TRBD1 (6 bases). Trimming removed 6 bases from V and 8 bases from J, with 22 bases in between. The V gene's germline CDR1 is SNHLY and CDR2 FYNNEI. There are 16 residues in the CDR3. This chain's CDR3 is CASSKTNAGAQEKLFF. The CDR3 coding sequence is TGTGCCAGCAGCAAGACAAATGCAGGGGCTCAGGAAAAACTGTTTTTT.

This chain connects TRBV7-9 to TRBJ1-1; possibly TRBD1 for D (6 bases). Germline V gives CDR1 SEHNR, CDR2 FQNEAQ (reference sequence). The CDR3 covers 16 residues. The V end lost 5 bases, the J end lost 1 base, and 17 bases lay between the germline ends. Written as DNA, the CDR3 is TGTGCCAGCAGCCATCCCTCCGGGACAAGGAACACTGAAGCTTTCTTT. Translated, it gives CASSHPSGTRNTEAFF.

This clone was recorded a few times. This chain links TRBV5-1 with TRBJ2-1; 12 bases align to TRBD2. Germline values: CDR1 SGHRS, CDR2 YFSETQ. V lost 3 bases to trimming and J lost 5 bases; unmatched junction nucleotides: 3. The CDR3 extends over 15 amino acids. This chain's CDR3 is CASSYRTSGDNEQFF. As DNA, the CDR3 is TGCGCCAGCAGCTACCGGACTAGCGGGGACAATGAGCAGTTCTTC.

The CDR3 loop reads CASEDRASTGELFF. For the CDR3, the DNA is TGTGCCAGTGAGGACAGGGCGAGCACCGGGGAGCTGTTTTTT. V usage is TRBV19 and J usage is TRBJ2-2; 8 nucleotides line up with TRBD1. Germline V CDR1 and CDR2: LNHDA, SQIVND (reference sequence). With 8 bases clipped from V and 4 bases from J, the junction kept 6 bases outside the gene matches. This CDR3 is built from 14 residues.